The 17 T cell receptor beta chains below all came from one sample that was sequenced in a study of control samples from healthy donors and cancer patients. Assay used: immunoSEQ multiplex PCR; TCRdb lists only in-frame clones, some missing. The table lists roughly 160,000 clones, about 94% of them singletons. Sequenced material: PBMCs. The receptors come from a man in his sixties with colorectal cancer.

This chain links TRBV6-5 with TRBJ2-5, with D uncertain. This CDR3 spans 12 amino acids. With 8 bases removed from V and 3 bases from J, the gap between germline ends came to 10 bases. Germline-derived CDR1 and CDR2 are MNHEY and SVGAGI. CDR3 region: CASWYREETQYF. CDR3 coding DNA: TGTGCCAGCTGGTACAGAGAAGAGACCCAGTACTTC.

The chain carries TRBV28 and TRBJ2-1, with 8 bases matching TRBD2. Per germline, CDR1 MDHEN and CDR2 SYDVKM. The CDR3 is made up of 15 amino acids. V lost 4 bases, J lost 2 bases, and 4 bases stayed unmatched. The CDR3 sequence is CASSSGGGTYNEQFF. In DNA, the CDR3 is TGTGCCAGCAGTTCCGGGGGGGGAACCTACAATGAGCAGTTCTTC.

The table lists this clone with a count of one. The CDR3 region has the DNA TGTGCCAGCAGCACCCCACCCTATGGCTACACCTTC. This gives the protein CASSTPPYGYTF. This chain connects TRBV6-5 to TRBJ1-2; D is unresolved. The V gene lost 6 bases and the J gene lost 4 bases, with 9 bases spanning the gap. Germline V gene sequence: CDR1 MNHEY, CDR2 SVGAGI. The CDR3 consists of 12 residues.

This clone was recorded only once. This chain connects TRBV7-9 to TRBJ2-5; 13 bases map to TRBD2. CDR1 and CDR2 from the germline V gene are SEHNR and FQNEAQ (reference sequence). The CDR3 spans 17 residues. The V gene end was trimmed by 5 bases and the J gene end by 7 bases; junction bases not matched to a gene: 13. As DNA, the CDR3 is TGTGCCAGCAGCACGGGACTAGCGGGGCCATCAGGTGGGACCCAGTACTTC. It specifies CASSTGLAGPSGGTQYF.

This chain uses TRBV6-2 or TRBV6-3 with TRBJ2-6, with D perhaps TRBD1 or TRBD2 (6 bases each). The CDR3 runs to 19 residues. Trimming took 6 bases from V and 0 from J, leaving 21 bases between them. Per germline, CDR1 MNHEY and CDR2 SVGEGT. Here the CDR3 reads CASSNPRGTLLSGANVLTF. CDR3 nucleotide sequence: TGTGCCAGCAGCAACCCCCGGGGGACACTCCTCTCTGGGGCCAACGTCCTGACTTTC.

This clone has only one observation. This chain links TRBV28 with TRBJ2-7; D gene unclear. This CDR3 comprises 14 residues. Germline CDR1 and CDR2: MDHEN and SYDVKM. With 4 bases removed from V and 2 bases from J, the gap between germline ends came to 12 bases. Here the CDR3 reads CASSSRQPPYEQYF. The CDR3, as DNA: TGTGCCAGCAGTTCTAGACAACCCCCCTACGAGCAGTACTTC.

The chain couples TRBV9 to TRBJ1-5; no reliable D call. Germline CDR1 SGDLS, CDR2 YYNGEE. V lost 1 base and J lost 0, with 2 bases in between. The CDR3 is 13 amino acids. This CDR3 reads CASSVNSNQPQHF. The DNA for the CDR3 is TGTGCCAGCAGCGTAAATAGCAATCAGCCCCAGCATTTT. Looking up the rest from reference TRBV9 and TRBJ1-5 gives the full variable domain: DSGVTQTPKHLITATGQRVTLRCSPRSGDLSVYWYQQSLDQGLQFLIQYYNGEERAKGNILERFSAQQFPDLHSELNLSSLELGDSALYFCASSVNSNQPQHFGDGTRLSIL.

The rearrangement uses TRBV19 and TRBJ2-6; 9 positions agree with TRBD2. From germline, CDR1 is LNHDA and CDR2 SQIVND (reference sequence). The CDR3 has 19 residues. With 1 base clipped from V and 4 bases from J, the junction kept 11 bases outside the gene matches. CDR3 nucleotide sequence: TGTGCCAGTAGTATAGGAGCGGGGGGTTACCTACCCGGGGCCAACGTCCTGACTTTC. This sequence encodes CASSIGAGGYLPGANVLTF.

The rearrangement uses TRBV11-2 and TRBJ2-6; D is uncertain. The CDR3 spans 16 residues. Trimming cost V 1 base and J 0 bases, with 7 bases left between them. CDR1 is SGHAT, CDR2 FQNNGV, per germline. CDR3 region: CASSLVGYSGANVLTF. In nucleotides, the CDR3 is TGTGCCAGCAGCTTAGTGGGCTACTCTGGGGCCAACGTCCTGACTTTC.

The chain links TRBV7-2 to TRBJ1-5; 7 bases match TRBD1. Germline V gene data show CDR1 as SGHTA and CDR2 as FQGNSA. The J segment lost 5 bases and the V segment lost 6 bases, leaving 13 bases of the junction unmatched. The CDR3 is made up of 16 amino acids. In nucleotides, the CDR3 is TGTGCCAGCAGTTGGGACAGCCCGGGCCTCGATCAGCCCCAGCATTTT. Translated: CASSWDSPGLDQPQHF.

This chain connects TRBV11-3 to TRBJ2-7; D gene ambiguous. This CDR3 is 13 amino acids long. Germline V gene sequence: CDR1 SGHNT, CDR2 YENEEA. Trimming took 0 bases from V and 3 from J, leaving 6 bases between them. The DNA for the CDR3 is TGTGCCAGCAGCTTAGAGGCTGGCTACGAGCAGTACTTC. Translation: CASSLEAGYEQYF. Full variable domain (missing parts from reference TRBV11-3 and TRBJ2-7): EAGVVQSPRYKIIEKKQPVAFWCNPISGHNTLYWYLQNLGQGPELLIRYENEEAVDDSQLPKDRFSAERLKGVDSTLKIQPAELGDSAVYLCASSLEAGYEQYFGPGTRLTVT.

The chain recombines TRBV10-3 with TRBJ1-1; 9 bases are shared with TRBD1. The CDR3 sequence is 15 residues long. Germline loops: CDR1 ENHRY, CDR2 SYGVKD. V was clipped by 6 bases and J by 3 bases; unmatched bases: 8. In DNA form, the CDR3 reads TGTGCCATCAGAACCGGGACAGGGATGGACACTGAAGCTTTCTTT. Translation gives CAIRTGTGMDTEAFF.

V usage is TRBV5-1 and J usage is TRBJ2-7; weak D call: TRBD2 (6 bases). Per the germline V gene, CDR1 is SGHRS and CDR2 is YFSETQ. Trimming took 0 bases from V and 2 from J, leaving 9 bases between them. The CDR3 length is 14 residues. This chain's CDR3 is CASSLGLGAYEQYF. The CDR3 coding sequence is TGCGCCAGCAGCTTGGGACTAGGGGCCTACGAGCAGTACTTC.

The chain uses TRBV19 and TRBJ2-7, with TRBD1 identical over 8 bases. The CDR3 runs to 14 residues. The V gene's germline CDR1 is LNHDA and CDR2 SQIVND (reference sequence). J gave up 3 bases and V 5 bases, and 6 bases lay outside the gene matches. In nucleotides, the CDR3 is TGTGCCAGTAGTCCGGACAGGGCAGGCTACGAGCAGTACTTC. Translation: CASSPDRAGYEQYF.

The gene calls are TRBV28 and TRBJ1-5; D is possibly TRBD1 (6 bases). V lost 3 bases and J lost 3, with 9 bases in between. Germline CDR1 and CDR2: MDHEN and SYDVKM. The CDR3 extends over 14 amino acids. Here the CDR3 DNA reads TGTGCCAGCAGTTTTCGGGACATCAATCAGCCCCAGCATTTT. It is translated as CASSFRDINQPQHF.

This clone has a single count. This sequence joins TRBV10-2 and TRBJ1-6, with a weak D call TRBD1 (6 bases). Trimming cost V 5 bases and J 11 bases, with 10 bases left between them. The CDR3 sequence is 12 residues long. Germline lookup yields CDR1 WSHSY and CDR2 SAAADI. CDR3 sequence: CASSQQGPPLHF. CDR3 DNA sequence: TGCGCCAGCAGTCAACAGGGACCACCCCTCCACTTT.

J is TRBJ2-7 and V is TRBV6-2 or TRBV6-3; a possible D gene is TRBD1 (5 bases). Germline V gene lookup returns CDR1 MNHEY and CDR2 SVGEGT. The V and J ends lost 5 bases and 4 bases respectively, with 18 bases between them. CDR3 length: 15 residues. This CDR3 is CASSTRGRDFYEQYF. CDR3 bases: TGTGCCAGCAGTACAAGGGGTAGGGATTTTTACGAGCAGTACTTC.